The T cell receptor (beta chain) described here comes from a study of blood T cell repertoires in COVID-19. Looking at the study overall: Samples representing acute and convalescent COVID-19 were sourced from the United States, Italy and Spain.

Assay used: immunoSEQ multiplex PCR; TCRdb lists only in-frame clones, some missing. The sample gives over 250,000 clones, about 89% of which show up once; approximately 2.5% is in the top ten. Trimming shortened V by 6 bases and J by 8 bases, and 20 bases separated the two germline ends. The germline gives CDR1 SNHLY, CDR2 FYNNEI. CDR3 length equals 15 residues. J is TRBJ2-4 and V is TRBV2, with D possibly matching TRBD2 (7 bases). Material for sequencing was PBMCs or T cells enriched from blood (not recorded which). This TCR was recovered from a woman younger than 30 who had recovered from COVID-19. The CDR3: CASRGDGGLRDIQYF. The CDR3, as DNA: TGTGCCAGCAGGGGAGACGGGGGGCTGAGGGACATTCAGTACTTC.